This T cell receptor beta chain was recovered during a study of blood T cell repertoires in COVID-19. Turning to the study itself: Collection of acute and convalescent COVID-19 samples took place in the United States, Italy and Spain. T cells, B-cell-depleted T cells, or PBMCs provided the cDNA or gDNA that served as material.

Study processing details: Estimation of nucleated cell counts relied on the amplification of reference gene primers. Measured with immunoSEQ multiplex PCR; TCRdb has only the in-frame clones, and not every one. V and J calls plus clone size are reproduced from that table; the DNA served to infer D and trimming. The sample records some 94,000 clones, roughly 70% being singletons. The ends were cut back, 0 bases at V and 3 bases at J, with 10 bases in the middle. Germline CDR1 SGHRS, CDR2 YFSETQ. The CDR3 has 15 amino acids. Sample: peripheral blood. This rearrangement joins TRBV5-1 to TRBJ1-3; D gene uncertain. The sequence derives from a woman aged 55-69 years in a cohort sampled during active or convalescent COVID-19. The DNA for the CDR3 is TGCGCCAGCAGCTTGGATGGCCTAGGTGGAAACACCATATATTTT. The encoded protein is CASSLDGLGGNTIYF.